The 17 T cell receptor beta chains listed next were all sequenced from one sample in a study of identical twins. TCRdb ran MiXCR on the 5' RACE reads and lists one entry per CDR3 protein. This table has about 520,000 distinct CDR3 sequences, around 20% appearing once. These data were also reused for a study on T cells expressing NK-cell markers.

Specimen: CD4+ T cells sorted from blood. These receptors were obtained from a woman under 30 in good health.

The chain has TRBV6-5 and TRBJ2-7, with 9 positions matching TRBD1. The CDR3 is 18 amino acids. J lost 2 bases, V lost 3 bases, and 14 bases had no gene match. The germline V gene encodes CDR1 MNHEY and CDR2 SVGAGI. CDR3 coding DNA: TGTGCCAGCAGTTATTCGGGACAGGGAGGTGGAATGGCCTACGAGCAGTACTTC. It translates to CASSYSGQGGGMAYEQYF.

The gene calls are TRBV20-1 and TRBJ2-1; 10 bases fit TRBD2. J lost 7 bases, V lost 1 base, and 10 bases had no gene match. The CDR3 sequence is 16 residues long. Germline-derived CDR1 and CDR2 are DFQATT and SNEGSKA (reference sequence). CDR3 nucleotides: TGCAGTGCTAGAGGAACCGGGACTAGCGTCCAGAATGAGCAGTTCTTC. Its protein is CSARGTGTSVQNEQFF.

V usage is TRBV9 and J usage is TRBJ2-3, with 10 bases lining up with TRBD2. Germline trimming cut 0 bases from V and 6 bases from J; bases unmatched to any gene: 4. CDR3 length: 15 amino acids. Per germline, CDR1 SGDLS and CDR2 YYNGEE. CDR3 nucleotide sequence: TGTGCCAGCAGCGTAGGAGGTAGCGGGAGGGATACGCAGTATTTT. This translates into CASSVGGSGRDTQYF.

The chain is built from TRBV7-9 and TRBJ2-7; 10 bases map to TRBD1. This CDR3 contains 17 residues. CDR1 is SEHNR, CDR2 FQNEAQ, per germline (reference sequence). With V trimmed by 2 bases and J by 6 bases, 13 bases remained unmatched. DNA of the CDR3: TGTGCCAGCAGCTTATACCCCCAAGGACAGGGGGTACTCGAGCAGTACTTC. Its protein is CASSLYPQGQGVLEQYF.

V and J are TRBV20-1 and TRBJ2-1; perhaps TRBD1 as D (6 bases). Trimming cost V 3 bases and J 9 bases, with 12 bases left between them. CDR1 is DFQATT, CDR2 SNEGSKA, per germline (reference sequence). The CDR3 runs 12 residues. The CDR3 nucleotides are TGCAGTGCTAGTTTGGGGGCTGGTGAGCAGTTCTTC. Protein: CSASLGAGEQFF.

This sequence joins TRBV20-1 and TRBJ2-7, with D possibly matching TRBD1 (5 bases). This CDR3 region has 13 residues. Deletions cut 6 bases from V and 4 bases from J, with 16 bases between. Germline CDR1 DFQATT, CDR2 SNEGSKA (reference sequence). CDR3 residues: CSAETVTGYEQYF. Written as DNA, the CDR3 is TGCAGTGCGGAGACAGTAACCGGATACGAGCAGTACTTC.

This clonotype was picked up a small number of times. V is TRBV20-1 and J is TRBJ2-5; 7 bases match TRBD1. Germline V gives CDR1 DFQATT, CDR2 SNEGSKA (reference sequence). The V segment lost 6 bases and the J segment 3 bases; nucleotides outside the gene matches: 10. The CDR3 length is 14 residues. CDR3 sequence: CSATHRGPKETQYF. CDR3 nucleotides: TGCAGTGCCACCCACAGGGGTCCAAAAGAGACCCAGTACTTC.

The gene calls are TRBV7-2 and TRBJ2-1; D unclear. Germline V lookup: CDR1 SGHTA, CDR2 FQGNSA. CDR3 length equals 13 residues. Deletions cut 2 bases from V and 8 bases from J, with 10 bases between. CDR3 sequence reads: CASSLRAFDEQFF. CDR3 bases: TGTGCCAGCAGCTTACGGGCCTTTGATGAGCAGTTCTTC. Using reference TRBV7-2 and TRBJ2-1 for the parts outside the CDR3, the full variable domain is GAGVSQSPSNKVTEKGKDVELRCDPISGHTALYWYRQSLGQGLEFLIYFQGNSAPDKSGLPSDRFSAERTGGSVSTLTIQRTQQEDSAVYLCASSLRAFDEQFFGPGTRLTVL.

The V call is TRBV14, the J call TRBJ1-5; 9 bases fit TRBD1. Per the germline V gene, CDR1 is SGHDN and CDR2 is FVKESK. The V and J ends lost 4 bases and 4 bases, in that order; junction bases with no gene match: 8. The CDR3 is 16 residues long. The CDR3 nucleotides read TGTGCCAGCAGCCCAAGATGGGACAGGGATAATCAGCCCCAGCATTTT. Its protein product is CASSPRWDRDNQPQHF.

This clonotype has more than one count but fewer than ten. The genes are TRBV10-3 and TRBJ2-1; D might be TRBD1 (5 bases). Germline CDR1 reads ENHRY; CDR2 reads SYGVKD. V lost 8 bases and J lost 4, with 21 bases in between. The CDR3 has 16 residues. The CDR3: CAIGIGASATYNEQFF. The DNA for the CDR3 is TGTGCCATCGGAATAGGGGCGTCAGCTACTTACAATGAGCAGTTCTTC.

This clonotype was counted a single time. The chain recombines TRBV20-1 with TRBJ1-2; a weak D match, TRBD1 (5 bases). CDR3 length equals 13 residues. Deletions cut 2 bases from V and 6 bases from J, with 13 bases between. Germline values: CDR1 DFQATT, CDR2 SNEGSKA (reference sequence). The CDR3 region has the DNA TGCAGTGCTAGATGGGGGGATGCGGATGGCTACACCTTC. Translated, it gives CSARWGDADGYTF.

At least ten counts were recorded for this clonotype. This chain joins TRBV7-2 and TRBJ2-2; the D gene is possibly TRBD2 (5 bases). The CDR3 contains 15 residues. Deletions cut 7 bases from V and 1 base from J, with 13 bases between. Germline V lookup: CDR1 SGHTA, CDR2 FQGNSA. The CDR3 here is CASTSERMNTGELFF. The CDR3 region has the DNA TGTGCCAGCACCTCTGAGCGGATGAACACCGGGGAGCTGTTTTTT.

This clonotype has a handful of counts. V and J are TRBV25-1 and TRBJ2-3; D unclear. The CDR3 totals 16 residues. V was clipped by 3 bases and J by 0 bases, with 13 bases between them. In germline, CDR1 is MGHDK, CDR2 SYGVNS. The CDR3 nucleotides are TGTGCCAGCAGTGAGAGGACGGTCGCTAGCACAGATACGCAGTATTTT. Its protein product is CASSERTVASTDTQYF.

The rearrangement links TRBV20-1 to TRBJ2-1; D is ambiguous. CDR3 size: 14 residues. V was cut by 3 bases and J by 7 bases, with 16 bases left in between. The V gene's germline CDR1 is DFQATT and CDR2 SNEGSKA (reference sequence). The CDR3 protein is CSASPPRSGNEQFF. Here the CDR3 DNA reads TGCAGTGCTAGCCCCCCCCGTTCTGGGAATGAGCAGTTCTTC.

This clonotype showed up just a few times. DNA for the CDR3: TGTGCCAGCAGCGTAGGGGTAGAGCAGTTCTTC. It is translated as CASSVGVEQFF. This chain connects TRBV9 to TRBJ2-1; D gene ambiguous. There are 11 residues in the CDR3. Germline CDR1 and CDR2: SGDLS and YYNGEE. V was shortened by 0 bases and J by 10 bases, with 5 bases between the two germline ends.

A few counts support this clonotype. The rearrangement links TRBV5-1 to TRBJ1-2, with D possibly being TRBD1 (5 bases). CDR1 and CDR2 from the germline V gene are SGHRS and YFSETQ. The CDR3 loop spans 16 amino acids. The ends were cut back, 3 bases at V and 8 bases at J, with 23 bases in the middle. The CDR3 here is CASSSSPVGGSYGYTF. In DNA form, the CDR3 reads TGCGCCAGCAGCTCTTCCCCGGTTGGGGGTTCGTACGGCTACACCTTC.

The chain links TRBV19 to TRBJ2-7; 14 nucleotides match TRBD2. CDR1 is LNHDA and CDR2 is SQIVND in the germline V gene (reference sequence). Losses at the gene ends were 11 bases for V and 8 bases for J; bases not matched to a gene: 11. The CDR3 is 14 amino acids. The CDR3 is CASKGTSGSIKQYF. DNA for the CDR3: TGTGCCTCCAAAGGGACTAGCGGGAGTATCAAGCAGTACTTC.